These T cell receptor beta chains were read from a single sample in a study of cytomegalovirus exposure and HLA in healthy donors. Sequencing used immunoSEQ multiplex PCR; TCRdb keeps in-frame clones, though not all of them. The data hold 150,000 to 200,000 clones, with about four fifths observed a single time. Sequenced input: PBMCs. Receptors originate from a man in his late teens or twenties in good health and CMV-seropositive. The conserved cysteine and the conserved F or W are not part of the CDR3 here. The order of the fields is clone size, J gene, V gene, CDR3 protein. Rows may omit the clone size; those that give it use once, few, many or a size class.

clone_size: NA
j_call: TRBJ1-1
v_call: TRBV5-6
cdr3_aa: ASSWDRGMNTEAF

clone_size: few
j_call: TRBJ2-7
v_call: TRBV2
cdr3_aa: AGQGISYEQY

clone_size: once
j_call: TRBJ1-4
v_call: TRBV5-1
cdr3_aa: ASSSGGLDEKLF

clone_size: NA
j_call: TRBJ2-3
v_call: TRBV5-1
cdr3_aa: ASSSGLAGGLHSTDTQY

clone_size: NA
j_call: TRBJ1-1
v_call: TRBV7-8
cdr3_aa: ASSTRGEGWTEAF

clone_size: NA
j_call: TRBJ2-7
v_call: TRBV6-5
cdr3_aa: ASSYQGREQY

clone_size: NA
j_call: TRBJ2-1
v_call: TRBV4-3
cdr3_aa: ASSQRGWGTVYNEQF

clone_size: NA
j_call: TRBJ1-3
v_call: TRBV30
cdr3_aa: AWTAGSSGNTIY

clone_size: NA
j_call: TRBJ2-1
v_call: TRBV9
cdr3_aa: ASSVAASGGEQF

clone_size: NA
j_call: TRBJ2-7
v_call: TRBV9
cdr3_aa: ASSVDSGRVYEQY

clone_size: NA
j_call: TRBJ1-1
v_call: TRBV30
cdr3_aa: AWSGIAGGTEAF

clone_size: NA
j_call: TRBJ2-7
v_call: TRBV7-2
cdr3_aa: ASSLLGRSYEQY

clone_size: NA
j_call: TRBJ1-2
v_call: TRBV27
cdr3_aa: ASSFFPTGDGYT

clone_size: NA
j_call: TRBJ2-7
v_call: TRBV6-1
cdr3_aa: ASSARPNMDRASYEQY

clone_size: once
j_call: TRBJ2-3
v_call: TRBV27
cdr3_aa: ASSLYSALTDTQY

clone_size: NA
j_call: TRBJ2-5
v_call: TRBV11-2
cdr3_aa: ASSQQSSETETQY

clone_size: NA
j_call: TRBJ1-2
v_call: TRBV4-1
cdr3_aa: ASSQVGDYGYT

clone_size: NA
j_call: TRBJ2-7
v_call: TRBV6-1
cdr3_aa: ASSDWTGPYEQY

clone_size: NA
j_call: TRBJ2-1
v_call: TRBV11-3
cdr3_aa: ASSLGDSGSDEQF

clone_size: NA
j_call: TRBJ2-1
v_call: TRBV2
cdr3_aa: ASGLDSGGGF

clone_size: NA
j_call: TRBJ1-2
v_call: TRBV6-1
cdr3_aa: ASSWGGVGYGYT

clone_size: NA
j_call: TRBJ2-5
v_call: TRBV6-5
cdr3_aa: ASSSIQETQY

clone_size: NA
j_call: TRBJ2-1
v_call: TRBV28
cdr3_aa: ASTLTGSALQSEQF

clone_size: few
j_call: TRBJ1-5
v_call: TRBV7-3
cdr3_aa: ASSLAGGQPQH

clone_size: NA
j_call: TRBJ2-7
v_call: TRBV27
cdr3_aa: ASTTLRDSSYEQY

clone_size: once
j_call: TRBJ2-5
v_call: TRBV4-3
cdr3_aa: ASSLELRETQY

clone_size: NA
j_call: TRBJ2-5
v_call: TRBV7-8
cdr3_aa: ASSLAGGPETQY

clone_size: NA
j_call: TRBJ1-5
v_call: TRBV19
cdr3_aa: ASSITKNQPQH

clone_size: NA
j_call: TRBJ2-2
v_call: TRBV11-3
cdr3_aa: ASSAVTAGGTGELF

clone_size: NA
j_call: TRBJ2-5
v_call: TRBV5-4
cdr3_aa: ASRPGTGFQETQY

clone_size: NA
j_call: TRBJ2-5
v_call: TRBV12-5
cdr3_aa: ASGLGLAEETQY

clone_size: NA
j_call: TRBJ1-5
v_call: TRBV19
cdr3_aa: ASSISHRGHQPQH

clone_size: NA
j_call: TRBJ2-5
v_call: TRBV19
cdr3_aa: ASSKGAGDGETQY

clone_size: once
j_call: TRBJ2-2
v_call: TRBV4-2
cdr3_aa: ASSQERGNTGELF

clone_size: NA
j_call: TRBJ2-3
v_call: TRBV4-2
cdr3_aa: ASSQKTSPSTDTQY

clone_size: NA
j_call: TRBJ2-4
v_call: TRBV2
cdr3_aa: AAVYLAKNIQY

clone_size: NA
j_call: TRBJ2-3
v_call: TRBV27
cdr3_aa: ASSQHPSGSDTQY

clone_size: NA
j_call: TRBJ1-2
v_call: TRBV6-1
cdr3_aa: ASRGTAGALYGYT

clone_size: few
j_call: TRBJ1-1
v_call: TRBV19
cdr3_aa: ASSNAGMNTEAF

clone_size: once
j_call: TRBJ1-2
v_call: TRBV28
cdr3_aa: ASSLGPEGGYT

clone_size: NA
j_call: TRBJ1-1
v_call: TRBV5-1
cdr3_aa: ASSLAAAVNTEAF

clone_size: NA
j_call: TRBJ2-7
v_call: TRBV18
cdr3_aa: ASSPTGYYEQY

clone_size: NA
j_call: TRBJ2-7
v_call: TRBV28
cdr3_aa: ASSPNLGVAVYEQY

clone_size: NA
j_call: TRBJ2-3
v_call: TRBV6-5
cdr3_aa: ASISTSGITDTQY

clone_size: NA
j_call: TRBJ2-1
v_call: TRBV2
cdr3_aa: ASRSLGAGGGDEQF

clone_size: NA
j_call: TRBJ1-1
v_call: TRBV5-1
cdr3_aa: ASAEQGVNTEAF